This is a list of T cell receptor beta chains from one sample in a study of blood T cell repertoires in COVID-19. TCRdb's table, derived via immunoSEQ multiplex PCR, lists solely in-frame clones and lacks some. This sample carries over 90,000 clones, roughly 80% of them seen once, and the ten largest clones take approximately 12%. The sample comprised peripheral blood. Every receptor here comes from a human donor in a cohort sampled during active COVID-19. Each CDR3 is given with its conserved first and last residue. The order of the fields is clone size, V gene, J gene, D gene, CDR3 protein, CDR3 DNA. A D gene is named only where the DNA matches it firmly. Size is stated for part of the rows, as once, few or many counts, or as a class when the clone is expanded.

clone size: .
V gene: TRBV24-1
J gene: TRBJ2-3
D gene: .
CDR3 protein: CATRDGLTDTQYF
CDR3 DNA: TGTGCCACCAGGGATGGACTCACAGATACGCAGTATTTT

clone size: .
V gene: TRBV9
J gene: TRBJ2-5
D gene: TRBD1
CDR3 protein: CASSVEAVGGLETQYF
CDR3 DNA: TGTGCCAGCAGCGTAGAAGCCGTAGGGGGCTTGGAGACCCAGTACTTC

clone size: .
V gene: TRBV11-2
J gene: TRBJ1-1
D gene: .
CDR3 protein: CASQRVTGLGNTEAFF
CDR3 DNA: TGTGCCTCCCAGCGGGTGACGGGCTTGGGGAACACTGAAGCTTTCTTT

clone size: few
V gene: TRBV11-2
J gene: TRBJ1-5
D gene: .
CDR3 protein: CASSLSLQQPQHF
CDR3 DNA: TGTGCCAGCAGCTTATCCTTACAACAGCCCCAGCATTTT

clone size: .
V gene: TRBV10-1
J gene: TRBJ2-5
D gene: .
CDR3 protein: CASSEGRGDQETQYF
CDR3 DNA: TGCGCCAGCAGTGAGGGACGGGGAGACCAAGAGACCCAGTACTTC

clone size: once
V gene: TRBV9
J gene: TRBJ1-4
D gene: TRBD1
CDR3 protein: CASSPIPTGGSEKLFF
CDR3 DNA: TGTGCCAGCAGCCCCATCCCCACAGGGGGCTCTGAAAAACTGTTTTTT

clone size: .
V gene: TRBV9
J gene: TRBJ1-1
D gene: TRBD1
CDR3 protein: CASSVDTGGAYDTEAFF
CDR3 DNA: TGTGCCAGCAGCGTAGATACAGGGGGCGCATATGACACTGAAGCTTTCTTT

clone size: once
V gene: TRBV27
J gene: TRBJ1-5
D gene: .
CDR3 protein: CASRLQGGQRPQHF
CDR3 DNA: TGTGCCAGCCGATTACAGGGAGGGCAGAGGCCCCAGCATTTT

clone size: .
V gene: TRBV3-1/TRBV3-2
J gene: TRBJ1-2
D gene: .
CDR3 protein: CASSQTGDYGYTF
CDR3 DNA: TGTGCCAGCAGCCAAACAGGCGACTATGGCTACACCTTC

clone size: .
V gene: TRBV19
J gene: TRBJ2-2
D gene: TRBD2
CDR3 protein: CASRPTGGGASGELFF
CDR3 DNA: TGTGCCAGTAGGCCCACCGGCGGGGGGGCCTCCGGGGAGCTGTTTTTT

clone size: few
V gene: TRBV2
J gene: TRBJ2-5
D gene: .
CDR3 protein: CASPNYRGGRETQYF
CDR3 DNA: TGTGCCAGCCCCAACTACAGGGGAGGAAGGGAGACCCAGTACTTC

clone size: .
V gene: TRBV11-3
J gene: TRBJ2-1
D gene: .
CDR3 protein: CASSHPTGYNEQFF
CDR3 DNA: TGTGCCAGCAGCCATCCGACAGGCTACAATGAGCAGTTCTTC

clone size: .
V gene: TRBV5-6
J gene: TRBJ1-1
D gene: .
CDR3 protein: CASSRRGAPNTEAFF
CDR3 DNA: TGTGCCAGCAGCCGCCGCGGAGCGCCGAACACTGAAGCTTTCTTT

clone size: .
V gene: TRBV3-1/TRBV3-2
J gene: TRBJ2-5
D gene: TRBD2
CDR3 protein: CASSHPPGTSGGGKTQYF
CDR3 DNA: TGTGCCAGCAGCCATCCCCCCGGGACTAGCGGGGGGGGAAAGACCCAGTACTTC

clone size: .
V gene: TRBV2
J gene: TRBJ2-1
D gene: TRBD1
CDR3 protein: CASSRDRADNEQFF
CDR3 DNA: TGTGCCAGCAGTCGGGACAGGGCCGACAATGAGCAGTTCTTC

clone size: .
V gene: TRBV12-3/TRBV12-4
J gene: TRBJ2-7
D gene: TRBD2
CDR3 protein: CASSPRTSGSSDF
CDR3 DNA: TGTGCCAGCAGTCCACGGACTAGCGGGAGCTCAGACTTC

clone size: .
V gene: TRBV6-4
J gene: TRBJ2-1
D gene: TRBD1
CDR3 protein: CASSRTGNNEQFF
CDR3 DNA: TGTGCCAGCAGTCGGACAGGGAACAATGAGCAGTTCTTC

clone size: .
V gene: TRBV4-3
J gene: TRBJ1-5
D gene: TRBD1
CDR3 protein: CASSQTGRSSQPQHF
CDR3 DNA: TGCGCCAGCAGCCAGACAGGGAGGTCGTCTCAGCCCCAGCATTTT

clone size: .
V gene: TRBV3-1/TRBV3-2
J gene: TRBJ1-1
D gene: TRBD1
CDR3 protein: CASSQVQGQGLDTEAFF
CDR3 DNA: TGTGCCAGCAGCCAAGTCCAAGGACAGGGGCTAGACACTGAAGCTTTCTTT

clone size: .
V gene: TRBV7-2
J gene: TRBJ1-6
D gene: TRBD1
CDR3 protein: CASSLYRGLSPLHF
CDR3 DNA: TGTGCCAGCAGCTTATACAGGGGGCTTTCACCCCTCCACTTT

clone size: once
V gene: TRBV10-3
J gene: TRBJ1-2
D gene: .
CDR3 protein: CAISPSAEGTYGYTF
CDR3 DNA: TGTGCCATCAGCCCTTCGGCGGAGGGTACCTATGGCTACACCTTC

clone size: .
V gene: TRBV2
J gene: TRBJ1-1
D gene: TRBD1
CDR3 protein: CASSSRPNRGDTEAFF
CDR3 DNA: TGTGCCAGCAGCAGCAGACCTAACAGGGGGGACACTGAAGCTTTCTTT